This TCR beta chain was captured by sequencing in a study of T cell responses to AZD1222 COVID-19 vaccine. Study results and caveats: The donor cohort was predominantly white British with a female majority, and clonal diversity may have been underestimated. All repertoire sampling was performed exclusively after the peak T cell response.

Profiling relied on immunoSEQ multiplex PCR, and the TCRdb table lists in-frame clones only, not all of them. Counted here are some 130,000 clones, 80% to 95% occurring once; the ten biggest clones make up around 1.1%. The CDR3 is 15 amino acids. The V and J ends lost 6 bases and 5 bases, in that order; junction bases with no gene match: 9. CDR1 LGHNA and CDR2 YSLEER come from the germline V gene. Worth noting for this clone: Its antigen remains unknown.

Combined were second doses at about 4 or about 12 weeks. The genes are TRBV4-3 and TRBJ2-3; 9 bases map to TRBD1. This TCR was recovered from an adult who received the AZD1222 COVID-19 vaccine. The material sequenced was peripheral blood, taken 28 days after the second AZD1222 dose. CDR3 bases: TGCGCCAGCAGTCGAACAGGGGGCTCTGAAGATACGCAGTATTTT. It is translated as CASSRTGGSEDTQYF.